The clone carrying this TCR beta chain was seen a few times. Trimming removed 8 bases from V and 4 bases from J, with 19 bases in between. The CDR3 runs 15 residues. The V gene's germline CDR1 is SEHNR and CDR2 FQNEAQ (reference sequence). MiXCR, applied by TCRdb to the PCR reads, yields one record per CDR3 protein. The repertoire includes hundreds of thousands of distinct CDR3 sequences, about 25% of them detected once, and about 0.8% sits in the top ten. This specimen comes from a study of molecular identifiers for immune sequencing clone quantification. Libraries of naive CD8 T cells were made from around 20,000 to 1,000,000 sorted cells. They used 10%, 30% or 50% RNA.

The sequencing input was naive CD8+ T cells from blood, with Jurkat cell RNA spiked in. Subset here: FACS-sorted CD8+CD4-CCR7+CD45RA+ naive T cells. This clonotype was sampled from a human donor in good health. Some libraries in this study had Jurkat cell RNA spiked in. The chain couples TRBV7-9 to TRBJ2-3; D is perhaps TRBD2 (7 bases). CDR3 sequence: CASGGGGGMADTQYF. CDR3 DNA sequence: TGTGCCAGCGGGGGAGGGGGGGGCATGGCAGATACGCAGTATTTT. The full variable domain, with the rest looked up from reference TRBV7-9 and TRBJ2-3, is DTGVSQNPRHKITKRGQNVTFRCDPISEHNRLYWYRQTLGQGPEFLTYFQNEAQLEKSRLLSDRFSAERPKGSFSTLEIQRTEQGDSAMYLCASGGGGGMADTQYFGPGTRLTVL.